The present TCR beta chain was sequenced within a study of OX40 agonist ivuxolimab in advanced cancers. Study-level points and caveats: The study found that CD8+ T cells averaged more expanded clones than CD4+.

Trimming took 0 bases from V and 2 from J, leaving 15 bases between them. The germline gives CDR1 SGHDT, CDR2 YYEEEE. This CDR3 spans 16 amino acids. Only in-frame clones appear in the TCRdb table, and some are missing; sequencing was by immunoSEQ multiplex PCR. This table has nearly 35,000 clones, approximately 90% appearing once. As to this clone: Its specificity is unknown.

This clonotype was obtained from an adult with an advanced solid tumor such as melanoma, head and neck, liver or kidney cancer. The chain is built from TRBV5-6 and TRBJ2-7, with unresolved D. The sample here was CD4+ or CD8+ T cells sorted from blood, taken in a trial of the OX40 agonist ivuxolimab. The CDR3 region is CASSLELGAHPYEQYF. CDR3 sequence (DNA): TGTGCCAGCAGCTTGGAATTGGGCGCCCACCCCTACGAGCAGTACTTC. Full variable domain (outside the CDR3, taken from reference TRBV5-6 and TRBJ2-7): DAGVTQSPTHLIKTRGQQVTLRCSPKSGHDTVSWYQQALGQGPQFIFQYYEEEERQRGNFPDRFSGHQFPNYSSELNVNALLLGDSALYLCASSLELGAHPYEQYFGPGTRLTVT.